This entry lists 26 T cell receptor beta chains sequenced from one sample in a study of CD8+ T cells in alopecia areata (dated by TCRdb to 2017 to 2018). The library was prepared using the immunoSEQ multiplex PCR assay. RNA was extracted from all samples and reverse transcribed into cDNA as template for TCR sequencing. TCRdb provides this immuneACCESS table in a form limited to in-frame rearrangements. Some clones are lacking; in checked studies, under half of them reflect an unresolved V gene, and why the rest are absent is not known. This sample gives 95,000 to 120,000 clones in total; 50% to 60% of them show up just once. The ten largest clonotypes hold over 20% of the sample. Sample: NKG2D-low CD8+ T cells sorted from blood. This sample's cell subset or site label indicates: sorted CD8+ NKG2D-low blood T cells. The receptors come from a human donor with alopecia areata.

This sequence joins TRBV11-2 and TRBJ2-2; a weak D match, TRBD2 (5 bases). V was cut by 5 bases and J by 8 bases, with 9 bases left in between. CDR1 and CDR2 from the germline V gene are SGHAT and FQNNGV. This CDR3 contains 12 residues. CDR3 protein: CASSPGLGELFF. The DNA for the CDR3 is TGTGCCAGCAGCCCTGGACTGGGGGAGCTGTTTTTT.

DNA of the CDR3: TGTGCCAGCAGCTCCGTCGAGAACGAGCAGTACTTC. Translated: CASSSVENEQYF. V is TRBV7-3 and J is TRBJ2-5; no clear D gene. The end of the DNA fits TRBJ2-7 better, so the J call may be wrong. This CDR3 comprises 12 residues. Per the germline V gene, CDR1 is SGHTA and CDR2 is FQGTGA.

The V gene is TRBV19, the J gene TRBJ2-7; possibly TRBD1 for D (6 bases). The germline V and J ends were trimmed by 9 bases and 6 bases, with 21 bases remaining between them. In germline, CDR1 is LNHDA, CDR2 SQIVND (reference sequence). The length of the CDR3 is 14 residues. The CDR3 nucleotides are TGTGCCAGCCAGAGTTTGACAGGATACGGCGAGCAGTACTTC. Its protein product is CASQSLTGYGEQYF.

The chain is built from TRBV4-1 and TRBJ2-7, with D perhaps being TRBD1 or TRBD2 (5 bases each). V was shortened by 3 bases and J by 4 bases, with 19 bases between the two germline ends. The CDR3 runs to 16 residues. Germline V gene data show CDR1 as MGHRA and CDR2 as YSYEKL. The CDR3 protein is CASSHDDRDGTYEQYF. The CDR3 region has the DNA TGCGCCAGCAGCCACGACGACCGGGACGGAACGTACGAGCAGTACTTC.

The CDR3 here is CASSLGTGELFF. The CDR3 DNA is TGTGCCAGCAGCTTAGGCACCGGGGAGCTGTTTTTT. The chain combines TRBV7-6 with TRBJ2-2; the D is unclear. Trimming removed 1 base from V and 4 bases from J, with 1 base in between. CDR1 is SGHVS, CDR2 FNYEAQ, per germline. The CDR3 covers 12 residues. The full variable domain, its missing parts supplied by reference TRBV7-6 and TRBJ2-2, is GAGVSQSPRYKVTKRGQDVALRCDPISGHVSLYWYRQALGQGPEFLTYFNYEAQQDKSGLPNDRFSAERPEGSISTLTIQRTEQRDSAMYRCASSLGTGELFFGEGSRLTVL.

The V and J genes are TRBV28 and TRBJ2-5; D remains unclear. Deletions cut 10 bases from V and 7 bases from J, with 10 bases between. CDR1 MDHEN and CDR2 SYDVKM come from the germline V gene. The CDR3 contains 10 residues. The DNA for the CDR3 is TGTGCCACTTCTTCAGGGACCCAGTACTTC. Protein product: CATSSGTQYF.

The gene calls are TRBV27 and TRBJ2-7; weak D call: TRBD2 (6 bases). CDR1 MNHEY and CDR2 SMNVEV come from the germline V gene (reference sequence). Trimming cost V 0 bases and J 4 bases, with 13 bases left between them. The CDR3 contains 15 residues. The CDR3 sequence is CASSLSGTGVYEQYF. The CDR3 DNA reads as TGTGCCAGCAGTTTATCCGGGACTGGCGTTTACGAGCAGTACTTC.

This chain joins TRBV13 and TRBJ1-2; no reliable D call. The CDR3 loop spans 12 amino acids. The V and J ends lost 0 bases and 5 bases respectively, with 4 bases between them. CDR1 is PRHDT, CDR2 FYEKMQ, per germline (reference sequence). The CDR3 spells CASSLGGYGYTF. In DNA, the CDR3 is TGTGCCAGCAGCTTAGGGGGATATGGCTACACCTTC.

Only a few counts were recorded for this clone. This chain links TRBV28 with TRBJ2-1; 10 positions match TRBD1. V lost 6 bases and J lost 7; bases outside the gene matches: 9. CDR3 size: 15 residues. Looked up from germline, CDR1 is MDHEN and CDR2 is SYDVKM. Here the CDR3 DNA reads TGTGCCAGCAGGAACCCAGGACAGGGGGGGAATGAGCAGTTCTTC. The encoded protein is CASRNPGQGGNEQFF.

This clone was picked up a small number of times. The chain employs TRBV7-2 and TRBJ2-7; 8 bases align to TRBD2. The CDR3 runs to 13 residues. J was trimmed by 7 bases and V by 5 bases; bases with no gene match: 7. Germline lookup yields CDR1 SGHTA and CDR2 FQGNSA. CDR3 region: CASSPRTSWEQYF. CDR3 nucleotides: TGTGCCAGCAGCCCCCGGACTAGCTGGGAGCAGTACTTC.

The chain is built from TRBV6-5 and TRBJ2-5, with D possibly matching TRBD2 (6 bases). In germline, CDR1 is MNHEY, CDR2 SVGAGI. There are 13 residues in the CDR3. Deletions cut 4 bases from V and 5 bases from J, with 11 bases between. CDR3 residues: CASSSRGTETQYF. As DNA, the CDR3 is TGTGCCAGCAGTTCGCGGGGTACGGAGACCCAGTACTTC.

The chain has TRBV19 and TRBJ2-7; the D is unclear. The V gene lost 5 bases and the J gene lost 0 bases, with 2 bases spanning the gap. The germline V gene encodes CDR1 LNHDA and CDR2 SQIVND (reference sequence). There are 11 residues in the CDR3. CDR3 residues: CASSDSYEQYF. CDR3 DNA: TGTGCCAGTAGTGACTCCTACGAGCAGTACTTC.

This clone turned up a few times. The V and J genes are TRBV29-1 and TRBJ2-3; TRBD2 matches 7 bases. The CDR3 has 13 residues. CDR1 is SQVTM, CDR2 ANQGSEA, per germline. The V segment lost 5 bases and the J segment 4 bases; nucleotides outside the gene matches: 6. CDR3 protein: CSVPGLVSDTQYF. CDR3 DNA sequence: TGCAGCGTTCCCGGACTAGTTTCAGATACGCAGTATTTT.

The chain employs TRBV29-1 and TRBJ1-4; possible D gene TRBD1, 5 bases. The CDR3 has 13 amino acids. The V gene's germline CDR1 is SQVTM and CDR2 ANQGSEA. V was pared by 7 bases and J by 4 bases, with 13 bases between. CDR3 in DNA: TGCAGCGGGCGGAGGGGCATTAATGAAAAACTGTTTTTT. This sequence encodes CSGRRGINEKLFF.

This chain uses TRBV27 with TRBJ2-5; 8 bases match TRBD1. V shed 8 bases, J shed 3 bases, and the junction held 11 bases outside the gene matches. CDR1 is MNHEY and CDR2 is SMNVEV in the germline V gene (reference sequence). This CDR3 has 15 residues. DNA for the CDR3: TGTGCCAGCCCAACAGGGGGGTTGAGTGAAGAGACCCAGTACTTC. Translated: CASPTGGLSEETQYF.

The CDR3 bases are TGTGCCAGCAGTCCGGGACTAGGGTTTTTGGATGAGCAGTTCTTC. It specifies CASSPGLGFLDEQFF. The J gene is TRBJ2-1, the V gene TRBV27; 8 bases fit TRBD2. The germline V gene has CDR1 MNHEY and CDR2 SMNVEV (reference sequence). The CDR3 totals 15 residues. V lost 5 bases, J lost 8 bases, and 11 bases stayed unmatched.

V is TRBV27 and J is TRBJ2-1; 7 bases map to TRBD2. V lost 5 bases to trimming and J lost 6 bases; unmatched junction nucleotides: 16. This CDR3 spans 17 amino acids. Germline V lookup: CDR1 MNHEY, CDR2 SMNVEV (reference sequence). The CDR3 bases are TGTGCCAGCAGTCCCGGGCTGTCTAGCGGCGTGGGCAATGAGCAGTTCTTC. It specifies CASSPGLSSGVGNEQFF.

Only a few counts were recorded for this clone. The chain links TRBV11-2 to TRBJ2-5; D is unclear. V shed 4 bases and J shed 4 bases, with 13 bases lying between them. The CDR3 has 14 amino acids. Germline CDR1 and CDR2: SGHAT and FQNNGV. The CDR3 DNA is TGTGCCAGCAGCTCCGCTAGTGCTAGAGAGACCCAGTACTTC. Translated: CASSSASARETQYF.

V is TRBV4-1 and J is TRBJ2-7; tentatively, D is TRBD1 (6 bases). V lost 1 base to trimming and J lost 3 bases, with 13 bases between them. The length of the CDR3 is 15 residues. Germline V lookup: CDR1 MGHRA, CDR2 YSYEKL. The CDR3 DNA sequence: TGCGCCAGCAGCCAAGTTCAGGGGCTTAACTACGAGCAGTACTTC. As protein: CASSQVQGLNYEQYF.

This clone has more than one count but fewer than ten. This chain connects TRBV19 to TRBJ1-2; D is uncertain. Germline V gene data show CDR1 as LNHDA and CDR2 as SQIVND (reference sequence). Between the trimmed V and J ends, which lost 5 bases and 0 bases, there was a span of 10 bases. This CDR3 region has 14 residues. The chain's CDR3 is CASSFPGSNYGYTF. The CDR3 DNA reads as TGTGCCAGTAGTTTCCCAGGTTCTAACTATGGCTACACCTTC.

This clone turned up a few times. The rearrangement uses TRBV4-1 and TRBJ2-2; D uncertain. Looked up from germline, CDR1 is MGHRA and CDR2 is YSYEKL. Trimming shortened V by 0 bases and J by 7 bases, and 3 bases separated the two germline ends. This CDR3 has 12 amino acids. CDR3 coding DNA: TGCGCCAGCAGCCAAGATATCGGGGAGCTGTTTTTT. Encoded protein: CASSQDIGELFF.

This clone has a handful of counts. This chain connects TRBV12-5 to TRBJ1-1; no clear D gene. From germline, CDR1 is LGHNT and CDR2 FRNRAP. CDR3 length: 15 residues. The germline V and J ends were trimmed by 1 base and 0 bases, with 9 bases remaining between them. This CDR3 is CASGLDGRMNTEAFF. As DNA, the CDR3 is TGTGCTAGTGGTTTGGATGGACGGATGAACACTGAAGCTTTCTTT.

The rearrangement uses TRBV4-1 and TRBJ2-1; D is possibly TRBD2 (5 bases). The germline V gene encodes CDR1 MGHRA and CDR2 YSYEKL. The germline V and J ends were trimmed by 1 base and 5 bases, with 18 bases remaining between them. The CDR3 is 17 residues long. The CDR3 reads CASSQAIIGLRDNEQFF. CDR3 bases: TGCGCCAGCAGCCAAGCGATCATAGGACTCCGAGACAATGAGCAGTTCTTC.

This clone was recorded a few times. The rearrangement uses TRBV30 and TRBJ2-1; 10 bases align to TRBD2. The germline CDR1 and CDR2 sequences are GTSNPN and SVGIG (reference sequence). The CDR3 is 13 amino acids. With V trimmed by 8 bases and J by 8 bases, 9 bases remained unmatched. The CDR3 is CALWLAGVHEQFF. The DNA of the CDR3 is TGTGCCCTATGGCTAGCGGGAGTCCATGAGCAGTTCTTC.

Only a few counts were recorded for this clone. V is TRBV7-2 and J is TRBJ2-2; a weak D match, TRBD2 (6 bases). V shed 5 bases and J shed 6 bases, with 13 bases lying between them. CDR1 is SGHTA and CDR2 is FQGNSA in the germline V gene. This CDR3 is 14 amino acids long. The CDR3 protein is CASSLSGAAGELFF. The CDR3 bases are TGTGCCAGCAGCCTGTCGGGAGCGGCCGGGGAGCTGTTTTTT.

This chain uses TRBV7-3 with TRBJ2-5; D possibly corresponds to TRBD2 (7 bases). This CDR3 is 15 amino acids long. Germline V gene sequence: CDR1 SGHTA, CDR2 FQGTGA. V lost 2 bases, J lost 4 bases, and 14 bases lay in between. Here the CDR3 reads CASSLGGGTVETQYF. The CDR3, as DNA: TGTGCCAGCAGCTTAGGGGGGGGCACCGTAGAGACCCAGTACTTC.